A single sample is the source of the 23 T cell receptor beta chains below, sequenced in a study of T cell responses to AZD1222 COVID-19 vaccine. TCRdb keeps only in-frame clones here, not all; method: immunoSEQ multiplex PCR. Of about 72,000 clones detected, around 87% appear once; the ten largest clones hold 20% to 30%. The material sequenced was peripheral blood, taken on day 0 of AZD1222 vaccination. These receptors all come from an adult in good health.

The rearrangement uses TRBV4-3 and TRBJ1-2; 10 bases are a match to TRBD1. With V trimmed by 4 bases and J by 6 bases, 2 bases remained unmatched. The CDR3 has 13 amino acids. Germline V gives CDR1 LGHNA, CDR2 YSLEER. The chain's CDR3 is CASSLGTGDGYTF. CDR3 nucleotide sequence: TGCGCCAGCAGCCTCGGGACAGGGGATGGCTACACCTTC.

V gene TRBV6-5 combines with J gene TRBJ2-7; 8 bases line up with TRBD2. CDR1 and CDR2 from the germline V gene are MNHEY and SVGAGI. V lost 8 bases and J lost 2; bases outside the gene matches: 11. The CDR3 extends over 15 amino acids. The CDR3 DNA sequence: TGTGCCAGCGCGGCCGGGGGGGGACCACCCTACGAGCAGTACTTC. This sequence encodes CASAAGGGPPYEQYF.

The chain combines TRBV3-1 (or the pseudogene TRBV3-2) with TRBJ2-7; the D is unclear. The CDR3 length is 16 residues. Trimming shortened V by 1 base and J by 0 bases, and 13 bases separated the two germline ends. Germline V CDR1 and CDR2: LGHDT, YNNKEL (reference sequence). This CDR3 reads CASSQGWTGSSYEQYF. The CDR3 DNA sequence: TGTGCCAGCAGCCAAGGCTGGACCGGATCCTCCTACGAGCAGTACTTC.

V is TRBV2 and J is TRBJ1-5, with 9 bases aligning to TRBD1. The CDR3 covers 13 residues. Germline values: CDR1 SNHLY, CDR2 FYNNEI. J was trimmed by 4 bases and V by 6 bases; bases with no gene match: 1. The CDR3 nucleotides are TGTGCCAGCAGGGACAGGGGTAATCAGCCCCAGCATTTT. It is translated as CASRDRGNQPQHF.

The V gene is TRBV5-1, the J gene TRBJ2-3; 7 positions match TRBD1. The V and J ends lost 2 bases and 4 bases, in that order; junction bases with no gene match: 7. In germline, CDR1 is SGHRS, CDR2 YFSETQ. CDR3 length equals 15 residues. The DNA for the CDR3 is TGCGCCAGCAGCTTAAGACAGGGCAGGGCAGATACGCAGTATTTT. This translates into CASSLRQGRADTQYF.

The chain is built from TRBV2 and TRBJ1-6, with D unresolved. The CDR3 length is 12 residues. CDR1 SNHLY and CDR2 FYNNEI come from the germline V gene. V was cut by 7 bases and J by 10 bases, with 11 bases left in between. CDR3 nucleotides: TGTGCCAGCAATGTATACCAATCACCCCTCCACTTT. Translating gives CASNVYQSPLHF.

The chain carries TRBV5-4 and TRBJ1-2; a weak D match, TRBD1 (6 bases). Germline V gene data show CDR1 as SGHNT and CDR2 as YYREEE (reference sequence). The CDR3 length is 14 residues. V gave up 4 bases and J gave up 3 bases, with 13 bases separating them. The CDR3 region is CASSQLQGDYGYTF. CDR3 sequence (DNA): TGTGCCAGCAGCCAACTACAGGGAGACTATGGCTACACCTTC.

This chain connects TRBV2 to TRBJ1-1; TRBD1 is a possible D gene (5 bases). In germline, CDR1 is SNHLY, CDR2 FYNNEI. The CDR3 length is 12 residues. The DNA of the CDR3 is TGTGCATTGGGGGGGATGGACACTGAAGCTTTCTTT. It encodes CALGGMDTEAFF.

The chain is built from TRBV21-1 and TRBJ2-5; the table calls TRBD2, which could not be checked here. TRBV21-1 is marked as a pseudogene. The CDR3 is made up of 15 amino acids. The CDR3 region is CASRNIAGGQETQYF. The DNA of the CDR3 is TGTGCCAGCAGAAACATAGCGGGGGGCCAAGAGACCCAGTACTTC.

The genes are TRBV9 and TRBJ2-3; weak D call: TRBD2 (5 bases). Germline CDR1 and CDR2: SGDLS and YYNGEE. The CDR3 totals 15 residues. Trimming stripped 1 base from V and 6 bases from J, with 15 bases between. The CDR3 sequence: CASSVKAAVVDTQYF. The CDR3 nucleotides are TGTGCCAGCAGCGTAAAAGCGGCTGTGGTGGATACGCAGTATTTT.

This clone has just one count. The chain links TRBV28 to TRBJ1-1, with 7 bases lining up with TRBD1. This CDR3 is 17 amino acids long. Per germline, CDR1 MDHEN and CDR2 SYDVKM. V shed 4 bases and J 8 bases; nucleotides not matched to a gene: 19. This chain's CDR3 is CASSSTGQSRLPREAFF. Written as DNA, the CDR3 is TGTGCCAGCAGTTCTACGGGACAGTCAAGACTCCCCCGAGAAGCTTTCTTT.

The chain couples TRBV30 to TRBJ2-7; the match to TRBD1 covers 9 bases. Trimming at V came to 4 bases and at J to 1 base, leaving 8 bases not matched to a gene. The CDR3 covers 15 residues. CDR1 GTSNPN and CDR2 SVGIG come from the germline V gene (reference sequence). The CDR3 DNA follows: TGTGCCTGGATAGACAGGGGGTTACCTTCCTACGAGCAGTACTTC. It translates to CAWIDRGLPSYEQYF.

The chain carries TRBV28 and TRBJ1-5; no clear D. Germline CDR1 reads MDHEN; CDR2 reads SYDVKM. The CDR3 contains 15 residues. Between the trimmed V and J ends, which lost 2 bases and 4 bases, there was a span of 12 bases. CDR3 sequence (DNA): TGTGCCAGCAGTTTAATTGCCGCGAGGAATCAGCCCCAGCATTTT. It is translated as CASSLIAARNQPQHF.

The V and J genes are TRBV10-3 and TRBJ2-7, with a weak D call TRBD1 (6 bases). Germline values: CDR1 ENHRY, CDR2 SYGVKD. Trimming cost V 4 bases and J 6 bases, with 13 bases left between them. The CDR3 contains 13 residues. The CDR3 loop reads CAISAGTKTEQYF. The CDR3 DNA is TGTGCCATCAGTGCCGGGACAAAAACCGAGCAGTACTTC.

In DNA form, the CDR3 reads TGTGCCAGCAGTGACCGGACTAGTAAAAATACGCAGTATTTT. It codes for CASSDRTSKNTQYF. The chain links TRBV2 to TRBJ2-3, with TRBD2 matching 7 bases. CDR3 length: 14 amino acids. V was pared by 3 bases and J by 7 bases, with 7 bases of the junction left unmatched. Germline CDR1 SNHLY, CDR2 FYNNEI.

The chain recombines TRBV4-1 with TRBJ1-2; the D is unclear. Germline-derived CDR1 and CDR2 are MGHRA and YSYEKL. The CDR3 is 16 amino acids. V lost 1 base and J lost 0, with 12 bases in between. CDR3 sequence: CASSQAWTDPNYGYTF. For the CDR3, the DNA is TGCGCCAGCAGCCAAGCTTGGACGGACCCTAACTATGGCTACACCTTC.

The chain has TRBV7-2 and TRBJ2-4; 7 nucleotides line up with TRBD2. The germline CDR1 and CDR2 sequences are SGHTA and FQGNSA. V was pared by 1 base and J by 16 bases, with 10 bases of the junction left unmatched. The CDR3 totals 13 residues. CDR3 DNA sequence: TGTGCCAGCAGCTTAGGAGGAAGGGACTATAAATACTTC. It specifies CASSLGGRDYKYF.

This sequence joins TRBV28 and TRBJ2-6; unclear D gene. This CDR3 comprises 15 residues. Trimming removed 5 bases at V and 1 base at J, with 9 bases between. Germline CDR1 MDHEN, CDR2 SYDVKM. The CDR3 sequence is CASSPPPSGANVLTF. CDR3 nucleotide sequence: TGTGCCAGCAGTCCACCACCGTCTGGGGCCAACGTCCTGACTTTC.

The V call is TRBV30, the J call TRBJ1-2; TRBD1 matches 7 bases. Germline CDR1 and CDR2: GTSNPN and SVGIG (reference sequence). V lost 3 bases to trimming and J lost 5 bases; unmatched junction nucleotides: 9. The CDR3 consists of 14 residues. CDR3 residues: CAWRPQGWMYGYTF. DNA of the CDR3: TGTGCCTGGAGACCACAGGGGTGGATGTATGGCTACACCTTC.

This clone was seen only once. The chain carries TRBV19 and TRBJ2-7, with D possibly being TRBD1 (6 bases). Germline V gene sequence: CDR1 LNHDA, CDR2 SQIVND (reference sequence). The CDR3 spans 11 residues. Between the trimmed V and J ends, which lost 5 bases and 6 bases, there was a span of 8 bases. CDR3: CASSPGVEQYF. CDR3 nucleotide sequence: TGTGCCAGTAGTCCAGGGGTCGAGCAGTACTTC.

The chain has TRBV7-2 and TRBJ1-4; D is perhaps TRBD1 (6 bases). The CDR3 length is 17 residues. Germline lookup yields CDR1 SGHTA and CDR2 FQGNSA. With 4 bases removed from V and 1 base from J, the gap between germline ends came to 16 bases. CDR3 bases: TGTGCCAGCAGCTCCCAAGGGGGAATAGGAACTAATGAAAAACTGTTTTTT. This encodes CASSSQGGIGTNEKLFF.

The chain is built from TRBV2 and TRBJ1-2; D not certain. With 8 bases removed from V and 1 base from J, the gap between germline ends came to 5 bases. The germline gives CDR1 SNHLY, CDR2 FYNNEI. CDR3 length equals 11 residues. DNA of the CDR3: TGTGCCAGCGGGGTTAACTATGGCTACACCTTC. It translates to CASGVNYGYTF.

The DNA of the CDR3 is TGTGCCAGCAGCGCGGGGAATCTCTATGGCTACACCTTC. Its protein product is CASSAGNLYGYTF. The J gene is TRBJ1-2, the V gene TRBV9, with D hard to call. V gave up 3 bases and J gave up 4 bases, with 10 bases separating them. The CDR3 consists of 13 residues. The V gene's germline CDR1 is SGDLS and CDR2 YYNGEE.